Presented here are 16 T cell receptor beta chains from one specimen sequenced in a study of neurological immune-mediated disorders. TCRdb reprocessed the 5' RACE reads with MiXCR, giving one entry per CDR3 protein. Among about 24,000 distinct CDR3 sequences listed, around 13% were seen once. The time point here: technical triplicate 1. Sequencing was performed on CD4+ T cells from blood. The origin of the receptors is a female donor with HTLV-1-associated myelopathy (HAM/TSP).

The sample holds many counts of this clonotype. The rearrangement links TRBV3-1 to TRBJ1-1; possible D gene TRBD1, 5 bases. Germline assignment: CDR1 LGHDT and CDR2 YNNKEL (reference sequence). The CDR3 contains 16 residues. The V end was cut by 1 base, the J end by 4 bases, with 16 bases between. DNA of the CDR3: TGTGCCAGCAGCCAAGGGGGGATGGGCGATATCACTGAAGCTTTCTTT. As protein: CASSQGGMGDITEAFF.

This clonotype was detected many times. The rearrangement uses TRBV7-3 and TRBJ2-2, with 7 nucleotides matching TRBD2. CDR1 is SGHTA and CDR2 is FQGTGA in the germline V gene. CDR3 length equals 15 residues. The junction had 9 bases not matched to a gene; V was cut back by 5 bases and J by 6 bases. The CDR3 is CASSSTSVGAGELFF. The CDR3 coding sequence is TGTGCCAGCAGCAGCACTAGCGTTGGGGCCGGGGAGCTGTTTTTT.

This clonotype was seen ten or more times. CDR3 DNA: TGTGCCAGCAGCGTAATGGGATCAGCCAAAAACATTCAGTACTTC. The encoded protein is CASSVMGSAKNIQYF. This chain joins TRBV9 and TRBJ2-4; D is ambiguous. Trimming pared 1 base from V and 0 bases from J, leaving 8 bases between. CDR3 length equals 15 residues. Germline values: CDR1 SGDLS, CDR2 YYNGEE. The entire variable domain, with the rest obtained from reference TRBV9 and TRBJ2-4, is as follows: DSGVTQTPKHLITATGQRVTLRCSPRSGDLSVYWYQQSLDQGLQFLIQYYNGEERAKGNILERFSAQQFPDLHSELNLSSLELGDSALYFCASSVMGSAKNIQYFGAGTRLSVL.

In this sample, this clonotype turned up many times. The chain carries TRBV20-1 and TRBJ2-7, with D hard to call. V was trimmed by 3 bases and J by 0 bases, leaving 12 bases between them. Per germline, CDR1 DFQATT and CDR2 SNEGSKA (reference sequence). The CDR3 has 14 amino acids. CDR3 protein: CSASVTESSYEQYF. In nucleotides, the CDR3 is TGCAGTGCTAGCGTCACTGAGAGCTCCTACGAGCAGTACTTC.

In this sample, this clonotype turned up once. The rearrangement uses TRBV7-2 and TRBJ2-5; D uncertain. The CDR3 has 13 amino acids. The germline gives CDR1 SGHTA, CDR2 FQGNSA. With 5 bases removed from V and 9 bases from J, the gap between germline ends came to 16 bases. Written as DNA, the CDR3 is TGTGCCAGCAGCATAGACCCGGGTAGGGCCCAGTACTTC. It translates to CASSIDPGRAQYF.

This clonotype occurred many times. V usage is TRBV10-2 and J usage is TRBJ2-1; a weak D match, TRBD2 (5 bases). This CDR3 has 12 residues. CDR1 and CDR2 from the germline V gene are WSHSY and SAAADI. Trimming shortened V by 6 bases and J by 15 bases, and 18 bases separated the two germline ends. In nucleotides, the CDR3 is TGCGCCAGCAGCGACGGACGGACTGTAGGGTTCTTC. Translated, it gives CASSDGRTVGFF.

This clonotype has ten or more counts. The chain couples TRBV7-9 to TRBJ1-4; 9 bases are a match to TRBD1. The V segment lost 2 bases and the J segment 8 bases; nucleotides outside the gene matches: 9. This CDR3 contains 16 residues. Germline loops: CDR1 SEHNR, CDR2 FQNEAQ (reference sequence). CDR3 in DNA: TGTGCCAGCAGCTTACAATCGACAGGGGGACGAGAAAAACTGTTTTTT. It codes for CASSLQSTGGREKLFF.

This chain links TRBV6-6 with TRBJ2-1; 9 nucleotides align to TRBD2. CDR1 MNHNY and CDR2 SVGAGI come from the germline V gene (reference sequence). The CDR3 has 18 amino acids. The junction had 14 bases not matched to a gene; V was cut back by 2 bases and J by 6 bases. CDR3 bases: TGTGCCAGCAGTTACCCTCGGTGGGGCGGGGGGGATCTCAATGAGCAGTTCTTC. This codes for CASSYPRWGGGDLNEQFF.

This clonotype has at least ten counts. This chain joins TRBV3-1 and TRBJ1-2; the match to TRBD1 covers 10 bases. The germline V gene encodes CDR1 LGHDT and CDR2 YNNKEL (reference sequence). Unmatched junction bases numbered 6, after V lost 0 bases and J lost 8 bases. This CDR3 is 15 amino acids long. CDR3 sequence: CASSQDWTGGGGYTF. CDR3 sequence (DNA): TGTGCCAGCAGCCAAGATTGGACAGGGGGTGGAGGCTACACCTTC.

On this clonotype itself: The CDR3 ends on some other residue instead of the conserved phenylalanine or tryptophan, so this is likely a read error. This chain connects TRBV20-1 to TRBJ2-1; D may be TRBD2 (5 bases). Germline V CDR1 and CDR2: DFQATT, SNEGSKA (reference sequence). The CDR3 sequence is 14 residues long. The CDR3 loop reads CSASSGLAGNDQFS. The CDR3, as DNA: TGCAGTGCCAGCTCCGGGCTAGCCGGCAATGATCAGTTCTCC.

In this sample, this clonotype turned up many times. The chain links TRBV5-1 to TRBJ1-1, with D unclear. This CDR3 region has 13 residues. Germline V gene data show CDR1 as SGHRS and CDR2 as YFSETQ. V lost 6 bases, J lost 0 bases, and 9 bases lay in between. CDR3 residues: CASNGEVNTEAFF. DNA of the CDR3: TGCGCCAGCAACGGGGAGGTGAACACTGAAGCTTTCTTT.

This clonotype was counted at least ten times. The rearrangement uses TRBV10-3 and TRBJ2-3; D perhaps matches TRBD1 (5 bases). The V end lost 4 bases, the J end lost 0 bases, and 14 bases lay between the germline ends. The CDR3 length is 16 residues. Germline V gene data show CDR1 as ENHRY and CDR2 as SYGVKD. CDR3 nucleotides: TGTGCCATCAGTGGTCCTGAAGGGGTCAGCACAGATACGCAGTATTTT. Protein: CAISGPEGVSTDTQYF.

This clonotype was observed at least ten times. This CDR3 reads CASSHVRASGGENDRYTF. Written as DNA, the CDR3 is TGTGCCAGCAGTCACGTTAGGGCCTCTGGGGGTGAGAATGATCGCTACACCTTC. V usage is TRBV5-4 and J usage is TRBJ1-2; TRBD1 might be the D (5 bases). Looked up from germline, CDR1 is SGHNT and CDR2 is YYREEE (reference sequence). With 5 bases removed from V and 9 bases from J, the gap between germline ends came to 32 bases. This CDR3 is built from 18 residues.

This clonotype has a count of ten or more. This chain connects TRBV27 to TRBJ1-6; the D is unclear. Looked up from germline, CDR1 is MNHEY and CDR2 is SMNVEV (reference sequence). This CDR3 has 15 residues. V gave up 3 bases and J gave up 2 bases, with 8 bases separating them. The CDR3 spells CASSLVRPYNSPLHF. In DNA, the CDR3 is TGTGCCAGCAGTTTGGTCAGGCCCTATAATTCACCCCTCCACTTT.

Ten or more counts support this clonotype. The J gene is TRBJ2-3, the V gene TRBV24-1; 10 bases are shared with TRBD2. V was clipped by 5 bases and J by 5 bases; unmatched bases: 12. This CDR3 contains 17 residues. CDR1 is KGHDR and CDR2 is SFDVKD in the germline V gene. The CDR3, as DNA: TGTGCCACCAGTGCGGCCAGTGGGACTAGCGCGGGAGATACGCAGTATTTT. This encodes CATSAASGTSAGDTQYF.

This clonotype was counted ten times or more. The chain uses TRBV7-6 and TRBJ2-3; no clear D gene. CDR3 size: 13 residues. Germline loops: CDR1 SGHVS, CDR2 FNYEAQ. Trimming removed 5 bases at V and 1 base at J, with 7 bases between. CDR3 sequence (DNA): TGTGCCAGCAGCCCGCGAGGCACAGATACGCAGTATTTT. Protein sequence: CASSPRGTDTQYF. The full variable domain, with the rest looked up from reference TRBV7-6 and TRBJ2-3, is GAGVSQSPRYKVTKRGQDVALRCDPISGHVSLYWYRQALGQGPEFLTYFNYEAQQDKSGLPNDRFSAERPEGSISTLTIQRTEQRDSAMYRCASSPRGTDTQYFGPGTRLTVL.